A single sample is the source of the 29 T cell receptor beta chains below, sequenced in a study of regulatory T cells in long-lasting Graves disease. Libraries of TCR beta came from iRepertoire HTBI primers plus Arm-PCR of CDR3 regions. In TCRdb, the multiplex PCR reads were re-called with MiXCR into one record per CDR3 protein. The sample lists 390,000 or so distinct CDR3 sequences; approximately 25% were seen once. Described time point: persistent/refractory GD, antithyroid drugs over 5 years with positive TRAb. The TCR library used RNA extracted from PBMCs. The sample here was peripheral blood mononuclear cells (PBMCs), taken when the disease was refractory, from a patient treated with antithyroid drugs. The receptors were gathered from a woman aged 40 to 50 with Graves disease.

For this clonotype: The junction departs from germline at one end; a sequencing error may be responsible. The V and J genes are TRBV5-5 and TRBJ2-7; 10 bases agree with TRBD2. Germline assignment: CDR1 SGHKS and CDR2 YYEKEE (reference sequence). The CDR3 spans 15 residues. In DNA form, the CDR3 reads TGTGCCAGCAGGTTGGGGACTAGCGTCTCCTACGAGCAGTACTTC. It specifies CASRLGTSVSYEQYF.

This clonotype was seen many times. The chain employs TRBV7-9 and TRBJ1-4; 11 nucleotides agree with TRBD1. Germline V gives CDR1 SEHNR, CDR2 FQNEAQ (reference sequence). This CDR3 comprises 16 residues. J was trimmed by 4 bases and V by 5 bases; bases with no gene match: 6. The CDR3 nucleotides read TGTGCCAGCAGCGCCGGGACAGGGGGACTTAATGAAAAACTGTTTTTT. This encodes CASSAGTGGLNEKLFF.

The chain recombines TRBV6-2 or TRBV6-3 with TRBJ2-5; 12 bases match TRBD1. Germline lookup yields CDR1 MNHEY and CDR2 SVGEGT. This CDR3 is 17 amino acids long. Trimming cost V 0 bases and J 4 bases; bases outside gene matches: 6. CDR3 nucleotides: TGTGCCAGCAGTTACTCCCCGGGACAGGGGGCTCGAGAGACCCAGTACTTC. As protein: CASSYSPGQGARETQYF.

This clonotype came up a few times. This chain connects TRBV9 to TRBJ1-4, with 9 bases identical to TRBD1. V lost 5 bases and J lost 8; bases outside the gene matches: 7. The CDR3 loop spans 14 amino acids. Germline-derived CDR1 and CDR2 are SGDLS and YYNGEE. The CDR3 here is CASSQGTGNEKLFF. Written as DNA, the CDR3 is TGTGCCAGCAGTCAGGGGACAGGGAACGAAAAACTGTTTTTT. Using reference TRBV9 and TRBJ1-4 for the parts outside the CDR3, the full variable domain is DSGVTQTPKHLITATGQRVTLRCSPRSGDLSVYWYQQSLDQGLQFLIQYYNGEERAKGNILERFSAQQFPDLHSELNLSSLELGDSALYFCASSQGTGNEKLFFGSGTQLSVL.

Many counts were recorded for this clonotype. V is TRBV6-1 and J is TRBJ2-7, with D possibly TRBD2 on 6 matching bases. The CDR3 is 14 amino acids. The ends were cut back, 1 base at V and 4 bases at J, with 11 bases in the middle. The germline gives CDR1 MNHNS, CDR2 SASEGT. The CDR3 spells CASSEVPSAYEQYF. For the CDR3, the DNA is TGTGCCAGCAGTGAAGTTCCTAGCGCTTACGAGCAGTACTTC.

In the case of this clonotype: This may be a read error: a much more frequent sequence differs by one nucleotide. This chain uses TRBV7-9 with TRBJ2-7; 8 bases are shared with TRBD1. Germline V gene data show CDR1 as SEHNR and CDR2 as FQNEAQ (reference sequence). V shed 5 bases and J 3 bases; nucleotides not matched to a gene: 3. The CDR3 loop spans 13 amino acids. In nucleotides, the CDR3 is TGTGCCAGCAGCAGGACAGGGATCTACGAGCAGTACTTC. Translated: CASSRTGIYEQYF.

About this clonotype: One base separates it from a far larger clone, so it is likely a read error. The J gene is TRBJ1-5, the V gene TRBV5-6; 9 bases line up with TRBD1. This CDR3 region has 14 residues. The junction had 2 bases not matched to a gene; V was cut back by 4 bases and J by 3 bases. Looked up from germline, CDR1 is SGHDT and CDR2 is YYEEEE. This chain's CDR3 is CASSGTGLNQPQHF. The CDR3, as DNA: TGTGCCAGCAGCGGGACAGGGCTCAATCAGCCCCAGCATTTT.

Of note for this clonotype: No conserved phenylalanine or tryptophan is present at the end of the CDR3, so a read error is the likely explanation. V is TRBV12-3 or TRBV12-4 and J is TRBJ1-1, with D possibly TRBD1 on 5 matching bases. The CDR3 runs to 15 residues. Trimming shortened V by 7 bases and J by 2 bases, and 17 bases separated the two germline ends. The CDR3 DNA is TGTGCCAGCACCTCGCGGGGGTTGGTAAACACTGAAGCTTTCCTT. Its translation is CASTSRGLVNTEAFL.

Ten or more counts support this clonotype. This chain connects TRBV11-2 to TRBJ2-5; D is ambiguous. V lost 5 bases to trimming and J lost 1 base, with 8 bases between them. Germline V gene sequence: CDR1 SGHAT, CDR2 FQNNGV. The CDR3 extends over 13 amino acids. CDR3 in amino acids: CASSPTFQETQYF. The CDR3 bases are TGTGCCAGCAGCCCCACGTTCCAAGAGACCCAGTACTTC.

The chain is built from TRBV6-2 or TRBV6-3 and TRBJ1-1; D may be TRBD1 (5 bases). With 4 bases removed from V and 11 bases from J, the gap between germline ends came to 17 bases. CDR3 length: 13 amino acids. Germline V CDR1 and CDR2: MNHEY, SVGEGT. CDR3 DNA sequence: TGTGCCAGCAGTTCGACAGTAGAGGGGAGGGCTTTCTTT. This encodes CASSSTVEGRAFF.

In regard to this clonotype: This clone may be a read error of a much larger clone one base away. J is TRBJ2-4 and V is TRBV6-1, with 11 bases fitting TRBD2. Per germline, CDR1 MNHNS and CDR2 SASEGT. The CDR3 is 18 amino acids. The CDR3 reads CANSETSLAGGGRNIQYF. CDR3 sequence (DNA): TGTGCCAACAGTGAAACCTCCTTAGCGGGAGGGGGTAGAAACATTCAGTACTTC.

This clonotype was detected a few times. The chain has TRBV3-1 and TRBJ1-1, with 7 bases aligning to TRBD1. The V segment lost 3 bases and the J segment 5 bases; nucleotides outside the gene matches: 9. The CDR3 has 15 amino acids. Per the germline V gene, CDR1 is LGHDT and CDR2 is YNNKEL (reference sequence). In nucleotides, the CDR3 is TGTGCCAGCAGCCAGACACAGGGGAGGTGGACTGAAGCTTTCTTT. It codes for CASSQTQGRWTEAFF.

The gene calls are TRBV2 and TRBJ2-7; D not certain. Germline V gene sequence: CDR1 SNHLY, CDR2 FYNNEI. V was shortened by 6 bases and J by 6 bases, with 15 bases between the two germline ends. CDR3 size: 13 residues. This CDR3 is CASSLDPTCEQYF. As DNA, the CDR3 is TGTGCCAGCAGCTTAGACCCTACCTGCGAGCAGTACTTC.

This clonotype was counted only a few times. The chain recombines TRBV11-1 with TRBJ2-1; D assignment may be TRBD1 or TRBD2 (5 bases each). CDR1 and CDR2 (germline): SGHAT, FQDESV (reference sequence). Trimming took 1 base from V and 6 from J, leaving 10 bases between them. The CDR3 is made up of 14 amino acids. CDR3 DNA: TGTGCCAGCAGCTTAGTTGGGGCGGGCAATGAGCAGTTCTTC. Its protein is CASSLVGAGNEQFF.

This clonotype occurred many times. The chain carries TRBV10-3 and TRBJ1-1, with D maybe TRBD1 (6 bases). Germline V gene lookup returns CDR1 ENHRY and CDR2 SYGVKD. V was pared by 0 bases and J by 0 bases, with 11 bases between. CDR3 size: 16 residues. This CDR3 is CAISESSTGVNTEAFF. CDR3 sequence (DNA): TGTGCCATCAGTGAGTCCTCGACAGGTGTGAACACTGAAGCTTTCTTT.

A word on this clonotype: Given a much more abundant clone one base away, this may be a read error. The chain couples TRBV28 to TRBJ1-5, with 9 bases that match TRBD1. This CDR3 is built from 19 residues. In germline, CDR1 is MDHEN, CDR2 SYDVKM. After removal of 7 bases from V and 0 bases from J, the junction contained 16 bases not matched to a gene. The CDR3 DNA is TGTGCCAGCACCAAGAGCCCGGGACAGGGAGTATATAGCAATCAGCCCCAGCATTTT. Amino acid sequence: CASTKSPGQGVYSNQPQHF.

This clonotype has just a few counts. As DNA, the CDR3 is TGCAGTGCTAGATCAGTGAACACTGAAGCTTTCTTT. It translates to CSARSVNTEAFF. The V gene is TRBV20-1, the J gene TRBJ1-1; D remains unclear. The V gene's germline CDR1 is DFQATT and CDR2 SNEGSKA (reference sequence). The CDR3 totals 12 residues. V lost 2 bases, J lost 0 bases, and 4 bases lay in between.

This clonotype was counted a few times. This sequence joins TRBV29-1 and TRBJ2-7; TRBD1 matches 9 bases. V was clipped by 5 bases and J by 1 base; unmatched bases: 6. The CDR3 runs 14 residues. The germline gives CDR1 SQVTM, CDR2 ANQGSEA. CDR3 protein: CSVRFGQGSYEQYF. The CDR3 DNA sequence: TGCAGCGTTCGCTTCGGACAGGGGTCCTACGAGCAGTACTTC.

The sample holds many counts of this clonotype. The V and J genes are TRBV11-2 and TRBJ2-7; D gene uncertain. This CDR3 contains 14 residues. V gave up 6 bases and J gave up 3 bases, with 15 bases separating them. The germline gives CDR1 SGHAT, CDR2 FQNNGV. The CDR3 nucleotides read TGTGCCAGCAGGGATATGGGCTGGGACTACGAGCAGTACTTC. Its translation: CASRDMGWDYEQYF. Full variable domain (missing parts from reference TRBV11-2 and TRBJ2-7): EAGVAQSPRYKIIEKRQSVAFWCNPISGHATLYWYQQILGQGPKLLIQFQNNGVVDDSQLPKDRFSAERLKGVDSTLKIQPAKLEDSAVYLCASRDMGWDYEQYFGPGTRLTVT.

The chain carries TRBV9 and TRBJ2-7; D tentatively reads TRBD1 or TRBD2 (5 bases each). This CDR3 has 13 amino acids. Trimming cost V 2 bases and J 4 bases, with 10 bases left between them. Germline assignment: CDR1 SGDLS and CDR2 YYNGEE. Here the CDR3 reads CASSVGGYYEQYF. CDR3 coding DNA: TGTGCCAGCAGCGTTGGGGGATATTACGAGCAGTACTTC.

The table lists this clonotype with many counts. CDR3 DNA sequence: TGTGCCAGCAGCCCACATACAGGCGGGATTGGCGACGAGCAGTACTTC. It translates to CASSPHTGGIGDEQYF. The chain couples TRBV11-2 to TRBJ2-7; D is perhaps TRBD2 (6 bases). Germline values: CDR1 SGHAT, CDR2 FQNNGV. The CDR3 length is 16 residues. V was pared by 5 bases and J by 5 bases, with 22 bases between.

The chain employs TRBV20-1 and TRBJ1-5; D is ambiguous. The CDR3 covers 14 residues. From germline, CDR1 is DFQATT and CDR2 SNEGSKA (reference sequence). The germline V and J ends were trimmed by 6 bases and 0 bases, with 12 bases remaining between them. The CDR3 is CSAWPQNSNQPQHF. The CDR3 DNA reads as TGCAGTGCATGGCCGCAGAATAGCAATCAGCCCCAGCATTTT.

This clonotype was seen at least ten times. This chain uses TRBV3-1 with TRBJ2-5; tentatively, D is TRBD1 or TRBD2 (5 bases each). The CDR3 contains 16 residues. V shed 3 bases and J shed 4 bases, with 18 bases lying between them. Germline values: CDR1 LGHDT, CDR2 YNNKEL (reference sequence). DNA of the CDR3: TGTGCCAGCAGCCAGGGGGATGAGAACGTCGTAGAGACCCAGTACTTC. Translating it yields CASSQGDENVVETQYF.

This clonotype was detected a few times. The chain recombines TRBV10-3 with TRBJ2-7; TRBD2 agrees at 8 bases. The length of the CDR3 is 12 residues. V trimming: 7 bases; J trimming: 3 bases; junction bases outside the gene matches: 2. CDR1 ENHRY and CDR2 SYGVKD come from the germline V gene. CDR3 in DNA: TGTGCCATCAAAGCGGGGGTCTACGAGCAGTACTTC. Amino acid sequence: CAIKAGVYEQYF.

Of note for this clonotype: The junction departs from germline at one end; a sequencing error may be responsible. This chain uses TRBV7-8 with TRBJ2-7; D is perhaps TRBD1 or TRBD2 (7 bases each). This CDR3 comprises 18 residues. Germline CDR1 is SGHVS and CDR2 is FQNEAQ. CDR3 sequence reads: CAGSRKQGRARGPYEQYF. CDR3 DNA sequence: TGTGCCGGCAGCCGTAAACAGGGGAGGGCTAGGGGCCCCTACGAGCAGTACTTC.

The chain employs TRBV12-3 or TRBV12-4 and TRBJ1-3; D is unresolved. The V gene lost 3 bases and the J gene lost 4 bases, with 13 bases spanning the gap. There are 15 residues in the CDR3. The CDR3 sequence: CASSFIDLVGNTIYF. CDR3 nucleotide sequence: TGTGCCAGCAGTTTTATTGATCTCGTGGGAAACACCATATATTTT.

This clonotype has ten or more counts. The J gene is TRBJ2-7, the V gene TRBV5-1; no definite D call. CDR3 length: 13 amino acids. The germline V gene has CDR1 SGHRS and CDR2 YFSETQ. V dropped 5 bases and J dropped 0 bases, with 9 bases sitting between them. CDR3 sequence (DNA): TGCGCCAGCAGGCGGAGCAGCTCCTACGAGCAGTACTTC. This sequence encodes CASRRSSSYEQYF.

With regard to this clonotype: One junction end does not reproduce the germline sequence, and a read error may be involved. V and J are TRBV7-7 and TRBJ2-7, with 9 bases fitting TRBD1. The CDR3 is made up of 16 amino acids. From germline, CDR1 is SSHAT and CDR2 FNYEAQ (reference sequence). For the CDR3, the DNA is TGTGCTAGCAGTCTTCCGGGACAGGGAATTCGCGACGAGCAGTACTTC. It translates to CASSLPGQGIRDEQYF.

The table lists this clonotype with many counts. The chain uses TRBV7-9 and TRBJ2-7; D call uncertain. V lost 5 bases, J lost 4 bases, and 6 bases lay in between. This CDR3 spans 11 amino acids. The V gene's germline CDR1 is SEHNR and CDR2 FQNEAQ (reference sequence). The CDR3 sequence: CASSIQYEQYF. DNA for the CDR3: TGTGCCAGCAGCATCCAATACGAGCAGTACTTC.